A single sample gave rise to the 10 T cell receptor beta chains below, sequenced in a study of metastatic and nonmetastatic thyroid tumors. TCRdb re-clonotyped the PCR reads via MiXCR. The sample lists around 15,000 clones, approximately 30% occurring once. Before thyroid surgery, none of the patients had received any treatment. Sequencing used tumor tissue. These receptors came from a male donor with papillary thyroid cancer or a benign thyroid nodule (not recorded which). Some clones in this sample may be carry-over from other donors' samples.

This clone was seen many times. The chain carries TRBV13 and TRBJ2-7; 9 bases agree with TRBD2. The CDR3 is 15 residues long. The ends lost 0 bases at V and 4 bases at J; junction bases unmatched: 4. Germline V gene data show CDR1 as PRHDT and CDR2 as FYEKMQ (reference sequence). The CDR3 sequence is CASSLGRLAGYEQYF. The CDR3, as DNA: TGTGCCAGCAGCTTAGGCCGGCTAGCGGGATACGAGCAGTACTTC.

V gene TRBV19 combines with J gene TRBJ2-1, with unresolved D. Trimming took off 5 bases at V and 7 bases at J, with 9 bases between the two ends. Germline V gene data show CDR1 as LNHDA and CDR2 as SQIVND (reference sequence). The CDR3 is 12 residues long. DNA of the CDR3: TGTGCCAGTAGTGGAACCATGAATGAGCAGTTCTTC. Translation gives CASSGTMNEQFF.

In DNA form, the CDR3 reads TGTGCCAGCTCACCACCGCTAGGACAGGGGGCCCATGAGCAGTTCTTC. Protein: CASSPPLGQGAHEQFF. The genes are TRBV18 and TRBJ2-1; the match to TRBD1 covers 11 bases. The CDR3 has 16 amino acids. Per germline, CDR1 KGHSH and CDR2 LQKENI. Trimming removed 0 bases from V and 8 bases from J; junction bases left unmatched: 6.

This clone was found many times. The chain has TRBV6-5 and TRBJ2-1, with 13 bases aligning to TRBD2. Germline V gene data show CDR1 as MNHEY and CDR2 as SVGAGI. The ends lost 2 bases at V and 5 bases at J; junction bases unmatched: 9. This CDR3 comprises 18 residues. The CDR3 reads CASSYRRTSGGPHNEQFF. In nucleotides, the CDR3 is TGTGCCAGCAGTTACCGTCGGACTAGCGGGGGACCCCACAATGAGCAGTTCTTC.

The CDR3 sequence is CASSLAPALAGVNSYEQYF. Written as DNA, the CDR3 is TGTGCCAGCAGCTTAGCCCCCGCATTAGCGGGGGTGAACTCCTACGAGCAGTACTTC. The rearrangement uses TRBV7-2 and TRBJ2-7, with 9 bases that match TRBD2. The V segment lost 0 bases and the J segment 0 bases; nucleotides outside the gene matches: 12. The CDR3 has 19 residues. Germline CDR1 and CDR2: SGHTA and FQGNSA.

The chain carries TRBV20-1 and TRBJ2-3; the D gene is possibly TRBD1 (6 bases). The CDR3 spans 14 residues. Germline V gene sequence: CDR1 DFQATT, CDR2 SNEGSKA (reference sequence). Trimming removed 6 bases at V and 1 base at J, with 14 bases between. The CDR3 sequence is CSAPQGYGTDTQYF. Written as DNA, the CDR3 is TGCAGTGCCCCCCAGGGGTATGGCACAGATACGCAGTATTTT.

CDR3 nucleotide sequence: TGTGCCAGCAGTTTTTTGGTGAGTGAAGCTTTCTTT. This translates into CASSFLVSEAFF. The V gene is TRBV27, the J gene TRBJ1-1; D not certain. Germline V gene sequence: CDR1 MNHEY, CDR2 SMNVEV (reference sequence). CDR3 length: 12 amino acids. The germline V and J ends were trimmed by 3 bases and 7 bases, with 9 bases remaining between them.

On this clone: Just one base apart from a much larger clone, this may be a read error. The J gene is TRBJ2-7, the V gene TRBV7-9; D might be TRBD1 (5 bases). The CDR3 length is 14 residues. V lost 5 bases to trimming and J lost 4 bases, with 15 bases between them. The germline gives CDR1 SEHNR, CDR2 FQNEAQ (reference sequence). CDR3 sequence: CASSGHPGVYEQYF. Written as DNA, the CDR3 is TGTGCCAGCAGCGGACACCCAGGTGTATACGAGCAGTACTTC.

At least ten counts were recorded for this clone. The chain links TRBV30 to TRBJ2-3; TRBD2 might be the D (6 bases). Germline V gene lookup returns CDR1 GTSNPN and CDR2 SVGIG (reference sequence). V dropped 0 bases and J dropped 4 bases, with 8 bases sitting between them. The CDR3 loop spans 13 amino acids. The CDR3 DNA sequence: TGTGCCTGGAGTGTAACGGGAGCAGATACGCAGTATTTT. Its translation is CAWSVTGADTQYF.

CDR3 sequence: CSASRGRDGSPLHF. The CDR3 nucleotides read TGCAGTGCCTCCAGGGGGCGGGATGGTTCACCCCTCCACTTT. This chain uses TRBV20-1 with TRBJ1-6; 8 bases are a match to TRBD1. The trim removed 6 bases at V and 9 bases at J, leaving 10 bases unmatched. The germline CDR1 and CDR2 sequences are DFQATT and SNEGSKA (reference sequence). The CDR3 consists of 14 residues.